Given below is one TCR beta chain in context. The antigen is unknown. MiXCR, applied by TCRdb to the reads, yields one record per CDR3 protein. The sample holds about 400,000 distinct CDR3 sequences, around 18% seen once. The data derive from a study of T cell repertoires in cytomegalovirus infection. Study-level information: CMV infection together with matching HLA type was indicated by public TCR beta signatures.

The study's findings and limits: Cumulative public TCR beta family frequency identified CMV carriers with the relevant HLA. Ex vivo responses were dominated by HLA-C-restricted CMV-specific TCR beta clonotypes.

The CDR3 has 12 residues. With 2 bases removed from V and 6 bases from J, the gap between germline ends came to 8 bases. Germline-derived CDR1 and CDR2 are WSHSY and SAAADI. The TCR sequence derives from a human donor in good health (CMV status not recorded). Some clones in this sample may be carry-over from other donors' samples. Sequencing input: PBMCs. This chain joins TRBV10-2 and TRBJ2-7; a weak D match, TRBD1 (6 bases). CDR3 nucleotides: TGCGCCAGCAGTGAGCAGGGGTCCGAGCAGTACTTC. Translated: CASSEQGSEQYF.